This record concerns one T cell receptor beta chain sequence. This clone occurred once. Its antigen is currently not known. No per-base quality is available; no much larger clone lies one base away. This entry is derived from a study of OX40 agonist ivuxolimab in advanced cancers. With respect to the entire study: Ivuxolimab, which targeted the costimulatory receptor OX40 (CD134), was an agonistic, fully human IgG2 monoclonal antibody. Of the 52 patients in dose escalation, some 19 had hepatocellular carcinoma, approximately 15 had melanoma, 9 had renal cell carcinoma and 9 had head and neck cancer. Partial responses were achieved by three dose-escalation patients, of whom one had hepatocellular carcinoma and two had cutaneous melanoma. The paper reports the monotherapy dose-escalation portion (N of about 54 patients) of the phase I ivuxolimab trial. Patients were allowed to have had prior anti-PD-1, anti-PD-L1 or anti-CTLA-4 therapy, and around 40% of the dose-escalation patients had previously received checkpoint inhibitors. The point of sequencing TCRbeta in the periphery was to test whether ivuxolimab changed TCR sequence diversity and drove clonal T-cell expansion. Intravenous ivuxolimab was administered to patients every 2 weeks at six dose levels: 0.01, 0.1, 0.3, 1.5, 3 and 10 mg/kg. A male proportion of 82.7% and a mean age of approximately 61 years, ranging from roughly 23 to 85, were recorded for the dose-escalation cohort. General findings and caveats noted by the study authors: Clonal expansion of both CD4+ and CD8+ blood T cells was observed from baseline to week 6 at doses 0.1 to 3.0 mg/kg. After ivuxolimab, more expanded clones were found on average in CD8+ T cells than in CD4+ T cells. Low levels of normalized T-cell clonal expansion were also seen in some patients who did not respond. Partial responders in the 0.1-3.0 mg/kg groups had among the lowest normalized peripheral clonal expansion, especially among CD8+ T cells. The antigen specificity of the clonally expanded peripheral T cells was not determined.

CDR1 and CDR2, looked up from the germline V gene (reference sequence), are MNHEY and SMNVEV. V is pruned by 4 bases and J by 3 bases, leaving 9 bases of the junction without a gene match. Reading from cysteine to phenylalanine, the CDR3 counts 16 amino acids. CDR3 DNA is the only sequence kept; it has 48 bases, read in frame from the first base. Patients with a history of autoimmune disease or receiving systemic immunosuppression were excluded from the trial. Peripheral blood for TCR sequencing was collected from all dose cohorts at baseline, on cycle 4 day 1, and on cycle 7 day 1. Samples were obtained from an open-label, multicenter, first-in-human phase I dose-escalation trial of ivuxolimab. Adults with locally advanced or metastatic melanoma, renal cell carcinoma, hepatocellular carcinoma or head and neck squamous cell carcinoma were enrolled in the trial. Before TCR sequencing, CD4+ T cells and CD8+ T cells were sorted from peripheral blood as separate populations.

Genomic DNA was isolated from the sorted cells so that the TCRbeta CDR3 region could be sequenced. The immunoSEQ Assay was used to sequence the TCRbeta CDR3 regions. TCRdb obtained this table from immuneACCESS and retained in-frame rearrangements with V and J assigned. These tables miss some clones; where compared with another copy, unresolved V genes account for less than half of the shortfall, and the remainder is unexplained. The sample table holds about 91,000 clones, of which 80% to 90% were seen once. About 4.6% of the sample comes from the top ten. The sequencing here drew on CD4+ or CD8+ T cells sorted from blood, taken in a trial of the OX40 agonist ivuxolimab. This clonotype was obtained from an adult with an advanced solid tumor such as melanoma, head and neck, liver or kidney cancer. The chain links TRBV27 with TRBJ2-7; 10 bases in between match TRBD1. The sequence in DNA is TGTGCCAGCAGTTCACCCGGGACAGGGGACGGCTACGAGCAGTACTTC. The translation is CASSSPGTGDGYEQYF.